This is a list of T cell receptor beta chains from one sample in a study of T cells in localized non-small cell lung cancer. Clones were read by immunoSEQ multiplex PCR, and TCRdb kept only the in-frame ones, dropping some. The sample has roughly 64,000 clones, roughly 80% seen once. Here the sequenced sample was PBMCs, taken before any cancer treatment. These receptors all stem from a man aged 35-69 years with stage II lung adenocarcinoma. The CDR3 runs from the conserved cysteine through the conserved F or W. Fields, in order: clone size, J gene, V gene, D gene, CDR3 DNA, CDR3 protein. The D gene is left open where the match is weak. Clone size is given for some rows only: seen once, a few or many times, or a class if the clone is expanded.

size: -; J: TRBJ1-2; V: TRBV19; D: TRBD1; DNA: TGTGCCAGTAGTATTATTGGGACAGGGACGAATGGCTACACCTTC; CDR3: CASSIIGTGTNGYTF
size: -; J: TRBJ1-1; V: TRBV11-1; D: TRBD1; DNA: TGTGCCAGCAGCGCGGACAGGGGCCGAACAGAAGCTTTCTTT; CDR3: CASSADRGRTEAFF
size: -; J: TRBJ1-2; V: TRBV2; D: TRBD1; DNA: TGTGCCAGCAGTGATGGGGACAGGGGGACGTACACCTTC; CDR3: CASSDGDRGTYTF
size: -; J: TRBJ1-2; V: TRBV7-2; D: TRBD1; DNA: TGTGCCAGCAGCTTTGGATGGGGACAGCCTCTGGATGGCTACACCTTC; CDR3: CASSFGWGQPLDGYTF
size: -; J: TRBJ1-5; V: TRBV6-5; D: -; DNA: TGTGCCAGCAGTTTCCGTGACAATCAGCCCCAGCATTTT; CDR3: CASSFRDNQPQHF
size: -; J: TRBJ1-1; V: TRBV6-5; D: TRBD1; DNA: TGTGCCAGCAGTTACTCGGACAGGGGGAACACTGAAGCTTTCTTT; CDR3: CASSYSDRGNTEAFF
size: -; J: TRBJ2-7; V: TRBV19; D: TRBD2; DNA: TGTGCCAGTAGGAATTCTGGGAGACTAGCGTCCTACGAGCAGTACTTC; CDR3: CASRNSGRLASYEQYF
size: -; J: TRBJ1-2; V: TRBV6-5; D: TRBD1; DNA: TGTGCCAGCCGCCCCCGGGACAGGGTCTCTGGCTACACCTTC; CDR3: CASRPRDRVSGYTF
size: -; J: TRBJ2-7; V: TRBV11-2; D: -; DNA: TGTGCCAGCAGAAAAGGGGCAGATTTTACCTACGAGCAGTACTTC; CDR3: CASRKGADFTYEQYF
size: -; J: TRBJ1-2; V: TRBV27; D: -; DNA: TGTGCCAGCAGTTTGTCGCGGCACGACAGCTCTTATGGCTACACCTTC; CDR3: CASSLSRHDSSYGYTF
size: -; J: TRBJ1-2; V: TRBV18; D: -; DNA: TGTGCCAGCTCGCCGAGGGGACGATCCTATGGCTACACCTTC; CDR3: CASSPRGRSYGYTF
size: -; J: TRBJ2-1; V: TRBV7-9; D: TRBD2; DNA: TGTGCCAGCAGCCGAATCGGACTAGCGGGCACGAGCTCCTACAATGAGCAGTTCTTC; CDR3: CASSRIGLAGTSSYNEQFF
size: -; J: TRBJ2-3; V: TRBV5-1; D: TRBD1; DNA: TGCGCCAGCAGCGCCCAGGGGGCGCAAGATACGCAGTATTTT; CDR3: CASSAQGAQDTQYF
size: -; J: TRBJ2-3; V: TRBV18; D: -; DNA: TGTGCCAGCTCACCTAATCGGGCAGATACGCAGTATTTT; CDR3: CASSPNRADTQYF
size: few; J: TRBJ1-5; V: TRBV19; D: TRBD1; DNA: TGTGCCAGTAGTACCGGACAGGCAATAGATCAGCCCCAGCATTTT; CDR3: CASSTGQAIDQPQHF
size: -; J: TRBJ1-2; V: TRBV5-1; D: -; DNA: TGCGCCAGCAGCTTGGGGTTCAGGGGCTATGGCTACACCTTC; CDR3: CASSLGFRGYGYTF
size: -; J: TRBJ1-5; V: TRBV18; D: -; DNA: TGTGCCAGCTCCCCCGATAGCAATCAGCCCCAGCATTTT; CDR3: CASSPDSNQPQHF
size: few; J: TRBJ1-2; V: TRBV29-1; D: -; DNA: TGCAGCGCCCTGGAATTAGGGGGCTATGGCTACACCTTC; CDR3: CSALELGGYGYTF
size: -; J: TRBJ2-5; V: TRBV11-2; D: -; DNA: TGTGCCACCAGAACGAGGGCGCGAGAGACCCAGTACTTC; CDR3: CATRTRARETQYF
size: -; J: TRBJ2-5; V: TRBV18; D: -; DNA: TGTGCCAGCTCACCACCGAGTGAGACCCAGTACTTC; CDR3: CASSPPSETQYF
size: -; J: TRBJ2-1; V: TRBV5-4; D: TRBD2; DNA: TGTGCCAGCAGCCTAGCGGGAGGAACCTACAATGAGCAGTTCTTC; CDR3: CASSLAGGTYNEQFF
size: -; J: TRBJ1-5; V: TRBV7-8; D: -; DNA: TGTGCCAGCAGCCCCGGTCGAAACCAGGGGCCCCAGCATTTT; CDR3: CASSPGRNQGPQHF
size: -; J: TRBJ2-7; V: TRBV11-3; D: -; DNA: TGTGCCAGCAGCTTACCCAGACTGAGCTACGAGCAGTACTTC; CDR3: CASSLPRLSYEQYF
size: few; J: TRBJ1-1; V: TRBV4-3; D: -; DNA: TGCGCCAGCAGCCCGACACCGGGAACTGAAGCTTTCTTT; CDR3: CASSPTPGTEAFF
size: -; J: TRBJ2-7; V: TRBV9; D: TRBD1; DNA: TGTGCCAGCAGCATTGGACAGGGGGCCGCCTACGAGCAGTACTTC; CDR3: CASSIGQGAAYEQYF
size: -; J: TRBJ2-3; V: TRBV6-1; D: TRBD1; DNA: TGTGCCAGCGGGCGGGACAGGAGCACAGATACGCAGTATTTT; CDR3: CASGRDRSTDTQYF
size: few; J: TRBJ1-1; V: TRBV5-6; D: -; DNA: TGTGCCAGCAGCTTGTTTCGGGGAGGCACTGAAGCTTTCTTT; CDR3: CASSLFRGGTEAFF
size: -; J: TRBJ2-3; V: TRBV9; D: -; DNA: TGTGCCAGCAGCCCTCGACCGAGCACAGATACGCAGTATTTT; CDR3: CASSPRPSTDTQYF
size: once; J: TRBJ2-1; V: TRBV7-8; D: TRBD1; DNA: TGTGCCAGCAGTGCAGGACAGGGACTGACCTACAATGAGCAGTTCTTC; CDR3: CASSAGQGLTYNEQFF
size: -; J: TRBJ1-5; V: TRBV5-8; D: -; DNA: TGTGCCAGCAGCCGTGGGGAGCCCTATAGCAATCAGCCCCAGCATTTT; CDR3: CASSRGEPYSNQPQHF
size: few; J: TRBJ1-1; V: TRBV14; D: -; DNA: TGTGCCAGCAGCCTAGACAGGAAGGGCACTGAAGCTTTCTTT; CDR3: CASSLDRKGTEAFF
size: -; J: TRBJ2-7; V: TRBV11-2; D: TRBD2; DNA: TGTGCCAGCAGCTTAAGGGTGGCGGGAGGCTCCTACGAGCAGTACTTC; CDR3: CASSLRVAGGSYEQYF
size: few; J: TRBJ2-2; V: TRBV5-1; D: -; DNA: TGCGCCAGCAGCTCTTTCTTGGGGACCGGGGAGCTGTTTTTT; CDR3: CASSSFLGTGELFF
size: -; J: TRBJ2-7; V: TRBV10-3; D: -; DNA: TGTGCCATCAGTGAGGTACTAGCTAACGAGCAGTACTTC; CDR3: CAISEVLANEQYF
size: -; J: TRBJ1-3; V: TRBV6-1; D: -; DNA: TGTGCCAGCAGTGAGGAGTATGGAAACACCATATATTTT; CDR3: CASSEEYGNTIYF
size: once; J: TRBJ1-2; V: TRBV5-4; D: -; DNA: TGTGCCAGCAGCTTGGGGGGGCGAACCCTCTATGGCTACACCTTC; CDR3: CASSLGGRTLYGYTF
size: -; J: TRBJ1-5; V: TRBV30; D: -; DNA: TGTGCCTGGAGTGCTCCCCCGAATCAGCCCCAGCATTTT; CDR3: CAWSAPPNQPQHF
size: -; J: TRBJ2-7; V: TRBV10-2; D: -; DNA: TGCGCCAGCAGTGACCCGACTAGGCACGAGCAGTACTTC; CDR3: CASSDPTRHEQYF
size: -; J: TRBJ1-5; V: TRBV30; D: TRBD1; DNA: TGTGCCTGGAAGGGACAGTACAATCAGCCCCAGCATTTT; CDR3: CAWKGQYNQPQHF
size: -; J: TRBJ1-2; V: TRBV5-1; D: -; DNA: TGCGCCAGCAGCTTGGGTCAGGTACGCGATGGCTACACCTTC; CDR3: CASSLGQVRDGYTF
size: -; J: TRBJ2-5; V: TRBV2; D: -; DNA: TGTGCCAGCAGTGGAGGGGGTAAGACCCAGTACTTC; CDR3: CASSGGGKTQYF
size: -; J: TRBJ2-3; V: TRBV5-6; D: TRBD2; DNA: TGTGCCAGCAGCCCGGGACTAGCGGGAGGCACAGATACGCAGTATTTT; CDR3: CASSPGLAGGTDTQYF
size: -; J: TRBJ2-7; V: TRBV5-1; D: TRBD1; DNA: TGCGCCAGCAGCTTGGGGGACAGGGGGCGTGAGCAGTACTTC; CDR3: CASSLGDRGREQYF
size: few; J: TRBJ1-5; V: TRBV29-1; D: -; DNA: TGCAGCGTTAGTTGGAGAAGGGATCAGCCCCAGCATTTT; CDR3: CSVSWRRDQPQHF
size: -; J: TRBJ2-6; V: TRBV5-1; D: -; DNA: TGCGCCAGCAGCTTGCCCGGGATTTCCTCTGGGGCCAACGTCCTGACTTTC; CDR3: CASSLPGISSGANVLTF
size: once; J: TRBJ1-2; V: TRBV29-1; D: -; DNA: TGCAGCGTTGAAGATCACGGGACCGAAACCGTGTTCGTCGGCTACACCTTC; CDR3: CSVEDHGTETVFVGYTF
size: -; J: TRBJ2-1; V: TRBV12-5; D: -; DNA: TGTGCTAGTGGGTCGAAGCCCAATGAGCAGTTCTTC; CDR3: CASGSKPNEQFF
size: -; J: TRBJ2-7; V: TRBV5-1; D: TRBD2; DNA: TGCGCCAGCAGATCCGGGACTAGGGGCTACGAGCAGTACTTC; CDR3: CASRSGTRGYEQYF
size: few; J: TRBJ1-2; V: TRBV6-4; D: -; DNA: TGTGCCAGCAGCCGATCGACATCAGATGGCTATGGCTACACCTTC; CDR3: CASSRSTSDGYGYTF